These 17 T cell receptor beta chains were sequenced from one sample in a study of blood T cell repertoires in COVID-19. Sequencing was performed with immunoSEQ multiplex PCR; in TCRdb, only in-frame clones are kept and a portion is missing. This sample carries roughly 56,000 clones, about 90% of them seen once, and the ten largest clones take roughly 15%. The sample consisted of peripheral blood. The receptor set was obtained from a human donor in a cohort sampled during active COVID-19.

V is TRBV30 and J is TRBJ2-1; 8 nucleotides align to TRBD2. This CDR3 is 15 amino acids long. CDR1 and CDR2 (germline): GTSNPN, SVGIG (reference sequence). V was clipped by 2 bases and J by 7 bases; unmatched bases: 10. CDR3 nucleotides: TGTGCCTGGAGTCCTGGGGGCGGGAGGAGGAATGAGCAGTTCTTC. This sequence encodes CAWSPGGGRRNEQFF.

V is TRBV3-1 (or the pseudogene TRBV3-2) and J is TRBJ2-3; TRBD1 agrees at 7 bases. The CDR3 is 13 amino acids. Germline assignment: CDR1 LGHDT and CDR2 YNNKEL (reference sequence). The J segment lost 6 bases and the V segment lost 3 bases, leaving 3 bases of the junction unmatched. The DNA for the CDR3 is TGTGCCAGCAGCCATCTACAGGGGGATACGCAGTATTTT. Translation gives CASSHLQGDTQYF.

The rearrangement links TRBV27 to TRBJ2-7; tentative D call: TRBD1 (5 bases). The CDR3 spans 14 residues. Trimming removed 5 bases from V and 6 bases from J, with 17 bases in between. Germline CDR1 MNHEY, CDR2 SMNVEV (reference sequence). CDR3 amino acids: CASSPRSGLSEQYF. CDR3 nucleotides: TGTGCCAGCAGTCCCCGTTCAGGGTTGAGCGAGCAGTACTTC.

The chain uses TRBV5-1 and TRBJ1-4, with unresolved D. This CDR3 comprises 15 residues. Germline-derived CDR1 and CDR2 are SGHRS and YFSETQ. Between the trimmed V and J ends, which lost 1 base and 7 bases, there was a span of 14 bases. CDR3 residues: CASSLSRRGGEKLFF. The DNA for the CDR3 is TGCGCCAGCAGCTTGAGCCGACGTGGAGGTGAAAAACTGTTTTTT. The full variable domain, in which reference TRBV5-1 and TRBJ1-4 provide the parts outside the CDR3, is KAGVTQTPRYLIKTRGQQVTLSCSPISGHRSVSWYQQTPGQGLQFLFEYFSETQRNKGNFPGRFSGRQFSNSRSEMNVSTLELGDSALYLCASSLSRRGGEKLFFGSGTQLSVL.

The chain carries TRBV5-1 and TRBJ2-7; 9 bases agree with TRBD2. The CDR3 is 15 amino acids. J lost 2 bases, V lost 1 base, and 4 bases had no gene match. Germline CDR1 SGHRS, CDR2 YFSETQ. CDR3 region: CASSLSAGGPYEQYF. For the CDR3, the DNA is TGCGCCAGCAGCTTGAGTGCGGGAGGGCCCTACGAGCAGTACTTC.

V usage is TRBV19 and J usage is TRBJ2-4; 7 nucleotides match TRBD2. This CDR3 region has 16 residues. V was pared by 1 base and J by 2 bases, with 5 bases of the junction left unmatched. The germline CDR1 and CDR2 sequences are LNHDA and SQIVND (reference sequence). The CDR3: CASSIGEGITKNIQYF. The CDR3 DNA reads as TGTGCCAGTAGTATAGGGGAGGGGATAACCAAAAACATTCAGTACTTC.

J is TRBJ2-6 and V is TRBV3-1 (or the pseudogene TRBV3-2), with D unclear. V lost 6 bases, J lost 0 bases, and 9 bases lay in between. Germline loops: CDR1 LGHDT, CDR2 YNNKEL (reference sequence). The CDR3 is 15 amino acids. The CDR3 bases are TGTGCCAGCAGTACGACAAACTCTGGGGCCAACGTCCTGACTTTC. Translated, it gives CASSTTNSGANVLTF.

This chain connects TRBV4-2 to TRBJ2-1; TRBD2 agrees at 11 bases. The CDR3 runs 15 residues. V lost 0 bases to trimming and J lost 10 bases; unmatched junction nucleotides: 5. The V gene's germline CDR1 is LGHNA and CDR2 YNFKEQ. The DNA of the CDR3 is TGTGCCAGCAGCCAAGAGGGGCTAGCGGGGGGAGAGCAGTTCTTC. Translation gives CASSQEGLAGGEQFF.

A single count supports this clone. The V and J genes are TRBV18 and TRBJ1-2; no clear D. The CDR3 extends over 12 amino acids. Germline CDR1 is KGHSH and CDR2 is LQKENI. Trimming shortened V by 2 bases and J by 3 bases, and 4 bases separated the two germline ends. The chain's CDR3 is CASSPVDYGYTF. The CDR3 DNA reads as TGTGCCAGCTCACCAGTCGACTATGGCTACACCTTC.

This clone was counted only a few times. V is TRBV21-1 and J is TRBJ2-3; the table's D call, TRBD1, has no DNA check behind it. TRBV21-1 is a pseudogene. The CDR3 is 18 residues long. The CDR3 DNA reads TGTGCCAGCAGCAAAAGGGGCAAGAGACAGGGGGATTTAGATACGCAGTATTTT. This translates into CASSKRGKRQGDLDTQYF.

The rearrangement uses TRBV7-7 and TRBJ2-7, with 8 bases matching TRBD1. Germline assignment: CDR1 SSHAT and CDR2 FNYEAQ (reference sequence). This CDR3 is 14 amino acids long. The J segment lost 3 bases and the V segment lost 5 bases, leaving 6 bases of the junction unmatched. CDR3 protein: CASSQRQGLYEQYF. The CDR3, as DNA: TGTGCCAGCAGCCAAAGACAGGGGCTCTACGAGCAGTACTTC.

This rearrangement joins TRBV9 to TRBJ2-1; 10 bases are shared with TRBD2. CDR1 and CDR2 (germline): SGDLS, YYNGEE. CDR3 length: 18 residues. J gave up 1 base and V 0 bases, and 7 bases lay outside the gene matches. The CDR3 nucleotides read TGTGCCAGCAGCGTAGTCCCTAGCGGGAGTGGTTCCTACAATGAGCAGTTCTTC. Protein sequence: CASSVVPSGSGSYNEQFF.

The V call is TRBV28, the J call TRBJ2-1, with TRBD2 matching over 10 bases. V shed 6 bases and J 6 bases; nucleotides not matched to a gene: 2. Germline V gene lookup returns CDR1 MDHEN and CDR2 SYDVKM. This CDR3 comprises 13 residues. In DNA form, the CDR3 reads TGTGCCAGCAGACTAGCGGGATCCAATGAGCAGTTCTTC. Its protein is CASRLAGSNEQFF.

The gene calls are TRBV5-1 and TRBJ2-1, with 9 bases lining up with TRBD1. The CDR3 covers 14 residues. Looked up from germline, CDR1 is SGHRS and CDR2 is YFSETQ. With 4 bases clipped from V and 9 bases from J, the junction kept 8 bases outside the gene matches. CDR3 residues: CASSPGTGTGEQFF. The CDR3 DNA sequence: TGCGCCAGCAGCCCCGGGACAGGGACTGGTGAGCAGTTCTTC.

In this sample, this clone turned up a few times. V and J are TRBV7-3 and TRBJ2-7; D might be TRBD2 (5 bases). The CDR3 totals 16 residues. CDR1 is SGHTA, CDR2 FQGTGA, per germline. V lost 1 base and J lost 2, with 15 bases in between. DNA of the CDR3: TGTGCCAGCAGCTTAATTAGGACTTACGCGACCTACGAGCAGTACTTC. Translated: CASSLIRTYATYEQYF.

The chain joins TRBV19 to TRBJ1-4; D is ambiguous. CDR1 LNHDA and CDR2 SQIVND come from the germline V gene (reference sequence). The CDR3 covers 14 residues. V dropped 7 bases and J dropped 0 bases, with 9 bases sitting between them. The CDR3 reads CASTITATNEKLFF. The CDR3 DNA follows: TGTGCCAGTACCATTACAGCAACTAATGAAAAACTGTTTTTT.

The chain joins TRBV4-3 to TRBJ1-4; D is perhaps TRBD1 (5 bases). V was cut by 3 bases and J by 8 bases, with 13 bases left in between. The germline V gene has CDR1 LGHNA and CDR2 YSLEER. There are 14 residues in the CDR3. CDR3: CASSQRGSGEKLFF. DNA for the CDR3: TGCGCCAGCAGCCAGAGGGGTAGCGGGGAAAAACTGTTTTTT.